This T cell receptor beta chain was captured by sequencing in a study of CD8 T cells in Susac syndrome. With respect to this clonotype: No antigen is known for it.

When the RNA was reverse transcribed, random hexamers were used with an input of 0.5 to 1 ug. TCRdb independently ran MiXCR on the immunoSEQ multiplex PCR reads; one entry per CDR3 protein. The table lists 180,000 or so distinct CDR3 sequences, just under 95% of them singletons. Notes on the study in general: As acknowledged by the study, its TCR sequencing and HLA analysis included a relatively small number of individuals.

V dropped 0 bases and J dropped 4 bases, with 10 bases sitting between them. Looked up from germline, CDR1 is MNHEY and CDR2 is SMNVEV (reference sequence). The CDR3 has 15 amino acids. The rearrangement joins TRBV27 to TRBJ1-5; no clear D gene. Material for sequencing was CD4+ T cells from PBMCs. This TCR was recovered from a human donor with Susac syndrome. The CDR3 here is CASSLSNLGNQPQHF. The DNA of the CDR3 is TGTGCCAGCAGTTTATCCAATCTGGGAAATCAGCCCCAGCATTTT.